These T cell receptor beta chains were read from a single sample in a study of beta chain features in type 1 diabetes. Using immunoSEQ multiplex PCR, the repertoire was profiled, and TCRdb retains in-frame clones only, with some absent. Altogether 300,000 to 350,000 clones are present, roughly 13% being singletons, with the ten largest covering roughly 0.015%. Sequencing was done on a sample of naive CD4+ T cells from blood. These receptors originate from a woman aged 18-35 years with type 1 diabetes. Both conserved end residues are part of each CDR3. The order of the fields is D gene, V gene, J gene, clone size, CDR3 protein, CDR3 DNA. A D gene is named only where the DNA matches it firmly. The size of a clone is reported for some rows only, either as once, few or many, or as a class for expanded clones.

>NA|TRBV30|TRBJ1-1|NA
CAWYSRRDKNTEAFF
TGTGCCTGGTATAGCCGCCGGGACAAGAACACTGAAGCTTTCTTT
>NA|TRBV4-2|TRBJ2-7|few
CASTPESSISYEQYF
TGTGCCAGCACCCCCGAGTCTAGCATCTCCTACGAGCAGTACTTC
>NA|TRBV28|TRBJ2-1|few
CASSLKGDEQFF
TGTGCCAGCAGTTTAAAAGGAGATGAGCAGTTCTTC
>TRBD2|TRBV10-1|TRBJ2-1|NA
CASSSRLAGYNEQFF
TGCGCCAGCAGTAGCAGACTAGCGGGATACAATGAGCAGTTCTTC
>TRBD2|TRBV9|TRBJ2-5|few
CASSVGLARETQYF
TGTGCCAGCAGCGTAGGACTAGCGCGAGAGACCCAGTACTTC
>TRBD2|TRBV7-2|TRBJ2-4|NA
CASSSWALAGNHPKNIQYF
TGTGCCAGCAGTTCCTGGGCGTTAGCGGGGAACCACCCCAAAAACATTCAGTACTTC
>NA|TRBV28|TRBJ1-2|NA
CASSLTGGYTF
TGTGCCAGCAGTCTGACGGGGGGCTACACCTTC
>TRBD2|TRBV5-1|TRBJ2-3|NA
CASSPGTSGAGSTDTQYF
TGCGCCAGCAGCCCGGGGACTAGCGGGGCAGGGAGCACAGATACGCAGTATTTT
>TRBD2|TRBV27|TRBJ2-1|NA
CASSVIAGGPYNEQFF
TGTGCCAGCAGTGTTATAGCGGGAGGGCCGTACAATGAGCAGTTCTTC
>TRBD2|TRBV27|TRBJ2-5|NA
CASSWYGRRETQYF
TGTGCCAGCAGTTGGTACGGGAGGAGGGAGACCCAGTACTTC
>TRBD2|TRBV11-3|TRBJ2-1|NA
CASSIRSGSGYEQFF
TGTGCCAGCAGCATACGGAGCGGGAGTGGCTATGAGCAGTTCTTC
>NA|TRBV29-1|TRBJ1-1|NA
CSVEEGQNTEAFF
TGCAGCGTTGAAGAGGGACAGAACACTGAAGCTTTCTTT
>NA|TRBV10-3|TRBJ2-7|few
CAIRGESYEQYF
TGTGCCATCAGGGGAGAATCCTACGAGCAGTACTTC
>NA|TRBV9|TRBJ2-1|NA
CASSVARGSYNEQFF
TGTGCCAGCAGCGTAGCTCGGGGTAGCTACAATGAGCAGTTCTTC
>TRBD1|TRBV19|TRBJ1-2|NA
CASSDRAPFPYGYTF
TGTGCCAGTAGCGACAGGGCCCCATTCCCATATGGCTACACCTTC
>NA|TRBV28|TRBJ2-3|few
CASSIPHRADTQYF
TGTGCCAGCAGTATCCCCCACAGGGCAGATACGCAGTATTTT
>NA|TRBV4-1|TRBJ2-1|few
CASSQGRRAGYNEQFF
TGCGCCAGCAGCCAAGGAAGGAGGGCGGGCTACAATGAGCAGTTCTTC
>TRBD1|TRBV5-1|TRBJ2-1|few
CASSLRGPLGDEQFF
TGCGCCAGCAGCTTAAGGGGGCCCTTGGGGGATGAGCAGTTCTTC
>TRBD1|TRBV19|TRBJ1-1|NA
CASSPGGGRGPPTEAFF
TGTGCCAGTAGTCCAGGGGGAGGCAGGGGGCCTCCAACTGAAGCTTTCTTT
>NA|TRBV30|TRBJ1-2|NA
CAWTLGWYGYTF
TGTGCCTGGACTCTCGGTTGGTATGGCTACACCTTC
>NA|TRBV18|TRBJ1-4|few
CASSPPINEKLFF
TGTGCCAGCTCACCACCCATTAATGAAAAACTGTTTTTT
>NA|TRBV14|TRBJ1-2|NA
CASSQDYGRGGYGYTF
TGTGCCAGCAGCCAAGATTATGGGCGGGGAGGTTATGGCTACACCTTC
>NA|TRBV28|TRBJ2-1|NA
CASSPGLNEQFF
TGTGCCAGCAGTCCGGGACTTAATGAGCAGTTCTTC
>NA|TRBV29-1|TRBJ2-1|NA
CSVAGFNEQFF
TGCAGCGTTGCAGGGTTCAATGAGCAGTTCTTC
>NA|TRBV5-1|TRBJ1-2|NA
CASSIGQYGYTF
TGCGCCAGCAGCATCGGACAGTATGGCTACACCTTC
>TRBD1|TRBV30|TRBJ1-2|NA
CAWSRPTGARRGYTF
TGTGCCTGGAGTCGTCCGACAGGGGCGAGACGTGGCTACACCTTC
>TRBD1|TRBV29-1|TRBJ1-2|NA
CSVDLGYRGTYGYTF
TGCAGCGTTGATTTAGGCTACAGGGGGACCTATGGCTACACCTTC
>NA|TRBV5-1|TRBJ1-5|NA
CASSLGPGNQPQHF
TGCGCCAGCAGCTTGGGACCGGGGAACCAGCCCCAGCATTTT
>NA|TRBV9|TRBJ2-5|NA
CASGGTAYQETQYF
TGTGCCAGCGGAGGGACAGCCTACCAAGAGACCCAGTACTTC
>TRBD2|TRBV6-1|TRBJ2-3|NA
CASSGSLAGAGTDTQYF
TGTGCCAGCAGTGGATCATTAGCGGGAGCGGGTACAGATACGCAGTATTTT
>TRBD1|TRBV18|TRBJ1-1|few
CASSYGTDTEAFF
TGTGCCAGCTCATATGGGACAGACACTGAAGCTTTCTTT
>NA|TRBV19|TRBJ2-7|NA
CASSGSLGYEQYF
TGTGCCAGTAGCGGGAGTCTGGGGTACGAGCAGTACTTC
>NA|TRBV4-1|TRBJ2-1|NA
CASSQARGNEQFF
TGCGCCAGCAGCCAAGCCCGGGGCAATGAGCAGTTCTTC
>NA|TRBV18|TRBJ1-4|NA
CASSPRGGTNEKLFF
TGTGCCAGCTCACCTAGGGGAGGAACTAATGAAAAACTGTTTTTT
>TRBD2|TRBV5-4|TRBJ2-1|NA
CASSLGAGAVYNEQFF
TGTGCCAGCAGCTTGGGGGCGGGAGCGGTCTACAATGAGCAGTTCTTC
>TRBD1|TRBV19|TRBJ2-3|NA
CASSIGQGGTQYF
TGTGCCAGTAGTATTGGACAGGGAGGTACGCAGTATTTT
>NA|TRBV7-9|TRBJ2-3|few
CASSLRVSDTQYF
TGTGCCAGCAGCTTACGGGTCTCCGATACGCAGTATTTT
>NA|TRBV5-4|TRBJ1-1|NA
CASSNDRNTEAFF
TGTGCCAGCAGTAATGACAGGAACACTGAAGCTTTCTTT
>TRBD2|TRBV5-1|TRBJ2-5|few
CASSLETSAETQYF
TGCGCCAGCAGCTTGGAGACTAGCGCGGAGACCCAGTACTTC
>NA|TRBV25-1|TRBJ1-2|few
CASSELDSPYGYTF
TGTGCCAGCAGTGAATTAGACAGCCCCTATGGCTACACCTTC
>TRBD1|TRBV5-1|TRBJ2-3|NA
CASSTTGGYFKTDTQYF
TGCGCCAGCAGCACCACAGGGGGCTATTTCAAGACAGATACGCAGTATTTT
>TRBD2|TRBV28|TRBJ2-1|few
CASGRAGSRYNEQFF
TGTGCCAGCGGGCGAGCGGGGAGTAGGTACAATGAGCAGTTCTTC
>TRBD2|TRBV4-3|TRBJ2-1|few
CASSQLTRTSGRNEQFF
TGCGCCAGCAGCCAACTAACCAGGACTAGCGGGAGAAATGAGCAGTTCTTC
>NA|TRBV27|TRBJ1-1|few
CASSSRQYTEAFF
TGTGCCAGCAGTTCTCGACAGTACACTGAAGCTTTCTTT
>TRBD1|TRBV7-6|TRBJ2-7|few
CASSLRDRGGEQYF
TGTGCCAGCAGCTTGCGGGACAGGGGAGGCGAGCAGTACTTC
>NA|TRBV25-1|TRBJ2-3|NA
CASSEWRNTDTQYF
TGTGCCAGCAGTGAATGGAGAAACACAGATACGCAGTATTTT
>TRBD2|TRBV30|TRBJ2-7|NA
CAFLPGLAGPMGQYF
TGTGCCTTCCTTCCGGGACTAGCGGGACCTATGGGGCAGTACTTC
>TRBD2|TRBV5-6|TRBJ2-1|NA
CASSFGLAGGYEQFF
TGTGCCAGCAGCTTTGGGCTAGCGGGAGGGTATGAGCAGTTCTTC
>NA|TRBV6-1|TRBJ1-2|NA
CASSEARVGFNYGYTF
TGTGCCAGCAGTGAAGCGCGTGTGGGCTTTAACTATGGCTACACCTTC